This T cell receptor (beta chain) was identified during a study of blood T cell repertoires in COVID-19. Turning to the study itself: Researchers got acute and convalescent COVID-19 samples from the United States, Italy and Spain. T cells, B-cell-depleted T cells, or PBMCs provided the cDNA or gDNA that served as material.

V shed 0 bases and J shed 7 bases, with 12 bases lying between them. The germline V gene has CDR1 LGHDT and CDR2 YNNKEL (reference sequence). This CDR3 is 14 amino acids long. The authors' processing: Estimation of nucleated cell counts relied on the amplification of reference gene primers. TCRdb's table, derived via immunoSEQ multiplex PCR, lists solely in-frame clones and lacks some. V, J and clone size reflect that table, while D and trimming were determined from the DNA. The table records some 110,000 clones, approximately 87% of them present only once. Sequencing was carried out using peripheral blood. This chain uses TRBV3-1 (or the pseudogene TRBV3-2) with TRBJ1-2; D not certain. The TCR originated in a man in his thirties or forties with acute or convalescent COVID-19. The CDR3 nucleotides read TGTGCCAGCAGCCAAGATACCGGTTTGAGTGGCTACACCTTC. This gives the protein CASSQDTGLSGYTF.